The T cell receptor (beta chain) described here comes from a study of T cells in localized non-small cell lung cancer. Points on this clone: Antigen: not known.

Method: immunoSEQ multiplex PCR; TCRdb's copy keeps in-frame clones and lacks some. This table holds some 27,000 clones, around 89% found once. Study outcomes and limitations: Of the top 100 tumor clones, median roughly 60 were in adjacent lung, about 26 among its top 100.

In germline, CDR1 is MNHEY, CDR2 SVGAGI. The CDR3 runs 13 residues. V was cut by 1 base and J by 4 bases, with 7 bases left in between. This sequence joins TRBV6-5 and TRBJ1-2; weak D call: TRBD1 (6 bases). The source of this sequence is a female donor over 55 with stage III squamous cell lung carcinoma. Sample: peripheral blood, taken before any cancer treatment. CDR3 amino acids: CASSYLGAYGYTF. DNA of the CDR3: TGTGCCAGCAGTTACTTGGGGGCCTATGGCTACACCTTC.